This passage covers 29 T cell receptor beta chains from one sample sequenced in a study of shared clonotypes between healthy human individuals. Only in-frame clones appear in the TCRdb table, and some are missing; sequencing was by immunoSEQ multiplex PCR. The sample consists of roughly 2.6 million clones, approximately 92% of them appearing once. Material for sequencing was naive CD4+ T cells sorted from blood. Stated subset: CD45RA+ positively selected. The receptors here all came from a man in his late teens or twenties in good health.

This clone was recorded once. The chain recombines TRBV6-1 with TRBJ2-1, with a possible D match to TRBD2 (7 bases). The germline V gene encodes CDR1 MNHNS and CDR2 SASEGT. This CDR3 spans 17 amino acids. V gave up 2 bases and J gave up 3 bases, with 17 bases separating them. The CDR3 sequence: CASSESGGGGYYNEQFF. As DNA, the CDR3 is TGTGCCAGCAGTGAATCAGGTGGGGGGGGCTACTACAATGAGCAGTTCTTC.

This sequence joins TRBV19 and TRBJ2-1, with a possible D match to TRBD2 (6 bases). V shed 1 base and J shed 8 bases, with 18 bases lying between them. In germline, CDR1 is LNHDA, CDR2 SQIVND (reference sequence). This CDR3 comprises 16 residues. CDR3 bases: TGTGCCAGTAGTATAGTACCTACCTCTAGCGTCCATGAGCAGTTCTTC. This codes for CASSIVPTSSVHEQFF.

The V gene is TRBV7-2, the J gene TRBJ1-2, with unresolved D. The germline V and J ends were trimmed by 3 bases and 4 bases, with 15 bases remaining between them. In germline, CDR1 is SGHTA, CDR2 FQGNSA. The CDR3 loop spans 15 amino acids. CDR3 nucleotides: TGTGCCAGCAGCTTGGAACAGACCAAGCTCTATGGCTACACCTTC. Translating gives CASSLEQTKLYGYTF.

The rearrangement uses TRBV6-5 and TRBJ2-7; possibly TRBD1 for D (6 bases). The CDR3 runs 15 residues. Germline lookup yields CDR1 MNHEY and CDR2 SVGAGI. V lost 5 bases and J 0 bases, leaving 14 bases between the germline ends. The CDR3 reads CASSRYTGISYEQYF. The CDR3 coding sequence is TGTGCCAGCAGTCGTTATACAGGGATCTCCTACGAGCAGTACTTC.

This chain connects TRBV4-1 to TRBJ2-4, with D perhaps TRBD2 (5 bases). V was trimmed by 2 bases and J by 0 bases, leaving 8 bases between them. CDR1 and CDR2 from the germline V gene are MGHRA and YSYEKL. This CDR3 contains 15 residues. The DNA for the CDR3 is TGCGCCAGCAGCCAAATAGGAGGAGCCAAAAACATTCAGTACTTC. It specifies CASSQIGGAKNIQYF.

The genes are TRBV19 and TRBJ1-1, with D unclear. Trimming removed 8 bases at V and 7 bases at J, with 17 bases between. CDR3 length: 13 residues. The germline V gene has CDR1 LNHDA and CDR2 SQIVND (reference sequence). CDR3 sequence reads: CASALNLRHEAFF. The CDR3 DNA is TGTGCCAGTGCTCTTAATCTCAGGCATGAAGCTTTCTTT.

The CDR3 coding sequence is TGTGCCAGCAGTAACTTCCCGGGGGATGAGCAGTTCTTC. Encoded protein: CASSNFPGDEQFF. The V gene is TRBV5-5, the J gene TRBJ2-1; D might be TRBD2 (6 bases). CDR3 length equals 13 residues. The germline V gene encodes CDR1 SGHKS and CDR2 YYEKEE (reference sequence). Trimming shortened V by 5 bases and J by 8 bases, and 14 bases separated the two germline ends.

This sequence joins TRBV20-1 and TRBJ2-2, with D unresolved. Trimming took 5 bases from V and 6 from J, leaving 7 bases between them. Germline CDR1 DFQATT, CDR2 SNEGSKA (reference sequence). The CDR3 covers 11 residues. CDR3 in amino acids: CSALGPGELFF. In DNA, the CDR3 is TGCAGTGCTTTAGGCCCCGGGGAGCTGTTTTTT.

This clone was seen once. The chain employs TRBV28 and TRBJ1-2, with D possibly matching TRBD1 (6 bases). The CDR3 contains 13 residues. In germline, CDR1 is MDHEN, CDR2 SYDVKM. The germline V and J ends were trimmed by 6 bases and 8 bases, with 16 bases remaining between them. The CDR3 reads CASRTTGVRGYTF. CDR3 sequence (DNA): TGTGCCAGCAGAACGACAGGAGTAAGAGGCTACACCTTC.

This clone was recorded once. The chain is built from TRBV5-1 and TRBJ2-5, with D possibly TRBD1 on 6 matching bases. The CDR3 runs 15 residues. Germline V gene sequence: CDR1 SGHRS, CDR2 YFSETQ. V was trimmed by 4 bases and J by 5 bases, leaving 18 bases between them. CDR3: CASSLGWGHVETQYF. The DNA for the CDR3 is TGCGCCAGCAGCCTGGGTTGGGGGCACGTTGAGACCCAGTACTTC.

The chain has TRBV11-2 and TRBJ1-3; 10 bases are a match to TRBD1. The CDR3 loop spans 16 amino acids. Germline CDR1 reads SGHAT; CDR2 reads FQNNGV. The J segment lost 0 bases and the V segment lost 5 bases, leaving 4 bases of the junction unmatched. The chain's CDR3 is CASSLGTGASGNTIYF. DNA of the CDR3: TGTGCCAGCAGCCTTGGGACAGGGGCCTCTGGAAACACCATATATTTT.

V usage is TRBV5-8 and J usage is TRBJ2-5; 7 positions agree with TRBD1. Germline CDR1 and CDR2: SGHTS and YDEGEE. The V gene end was trimmed by 4 bases and the J gene end by 3 bases; junction bases not matched to a gene: 9. The length of the CDR3 is 15 residues. DNA of the CDR3: TGTGCCAGCAGCCCTTCCGACAGGGTTGAAGAGACCCAGTACTTC. The encoded protein is CASSPSDRVEETQYF.

The chain joins TRBV10-3 to TRBJ1-4, with 7 bases fitting TRBD1. Trimming removed 3 bases from V and 8 bases from J; junction bases left unmatched: 18. The CDR3 runs 18 residues. CDR1 is ENHRY, CDR2 SYGVKD, per germline. In DNA, the CDR3 is TGTGCCATCAGTGACGGCCTCTTAACAGGGGCGCAGGGGGAAAAACTGTTTTTT. It is translated as CAISDGLLTGAQGEKLFF.

J is TRBJ1-1 and V is TRBV19; D is perhaps TRBD1 (6 bases). V shed 7 bases and J shed 3 bases, with 12 bases lying between them. The CDR3 spans 13 residues. Germline V gene data show CDR1 as LNHDA and CDR2 as SQIVND (reference sequence). The CDR3 bases are TGTGCCAGTAAGAACGACAGGTACACTGAAGCTTTCTTT. It encodes CASKNDRYTEAFF.

The chain employs TRBV9 and TRBJ2-5, with unresolved D. V gave up 6 bases and J gave up 0 bases, with 9 bases separating them. This CDR3 has 13 amino acids. Germline CDR1 reads SGDLS; CDR2 reads YYNGEE. CDR3 region: CASKEGHQETQYF. CDR3 in DNA: TGTGCCAGCAAGGAAGGGCACCAAGAGACCCAGTACTTC.

This clone was seen a single time. This chain links TRBV30 with TRBJ2-1, with D unresolved. This CDR3 contains 12 residues. V was shortened by 0 bases and J by 12 bases, with 12 bases between the two germline ends. Looked up from germline, CDR1 is GTSNPN and CDR2 is SVGIG (reference sequence). The CDR3 loop reads CAWSVLASGQFF. The DNA of the CDR3 is TGTGCCTGGAGTGTATTGGCCTCTGGGCAGTTCTTC.

This chain joins TRBV30 and TRBJ2-7; maybe TRBD1 (5 bases). Per the germline V gene, CDR1 is GTSNPN and CDR2 is SVGIG (reference sequence). With 6 bases removed from V and 3 bases from J, the gap between germline ends came to 12 bases. The CDR3 totals 12 residues. As DNA, the CDR3 is TGTGCCTGCCATGACAGCAACTACGAGCAGTACTTC. It translates to CACHDSNYEQYF.

This clone was counted once. The chain recombines TRBV6-6 with TRBJ1-5; TRBD1 might be the D (6 bases). V lost 8 bases and J 0 bases, leaving 17 bases between the germline ends. The CDR3 runs to 16 residues. Germline-derived CDR1 and CDR2 are MNHNY and SVGAGI (reference sequence). The CDR3 spells CASGGQPSFSNQPQHF. Here the CDR3 DNA reads TGTGCCAGCGGAGGACAGCCGTCCTTTAGCAATCAGCCCCAGCATTTT.

The V call is TRBV6-6, the J call TRBJ2-1; no firm D call. Germline CDR1 and CDR2: MNHNY and SVGAGI (reference sequence). The CDR3 runs 14 residues. V was trimmed by 1 base and J by 8 bases, leaving 12 bases between them. The CDR3: CASSYFAVVDEQFF. The CDR3 nucleotides are TGTGCCAGCAGTTACTTTGCGGTGGTCGATGAGCAGTTCTTC.

The V call is TRBV9, the J call TRBJ2-4, with D possibly TRBD2 on 5 matching bases. The CDR3 is 17 residues long. Germline values: CDR1 SGDLS, CDR2 YYNGEE. Trimming pared 0 bases from V and 8 bases from J, leaving 21 bases between. This CDR3 is CASSVDASSIVGDIQYF. The CDR3 DNA follows: TGTGCCAGCAGCGTAGACGCTAGCAGTATTGTTGGAGACATTCAGTACTTC.

J is TRBJ1-4 and V is TRBV6-1; TRBD1 might be the D (6 bases). CDR1 and CDR2 (germline): MNHNS, SASEGT. Trimming removed 5 bases from V and 5 bases from J, with 12 bases in between. The CDR3 spans 14 residues. The CDR3 region is CASSPQGVNEKLFF. Here the CDR3 DNA reads TGTGCCAGCAGTCCACAGGGCGTGAATGAAAAACTGTTTTTT.

About this clone: The same CDR3 is also encoded by other DNA sequences in this sample. J is TRBJ2-3 and V is TRBV5-4; D is uncertain. This CDR3 is 11 amino acids long. Germline V CDR1 and CDR2: SGHNT, YYREEE (reference sequence). Trimming pared 2 bases from V and 6 bases from J, leaving 4 bases between. This chain's CDR3 is CASSLLDTQYF. The CDR3 bases are TGTGCCAGCAGCTTACTGGATACGCAGTATTTT.

The chain employs TRBV10-1 and TRBJ2-3; D unresolved. Trimming pared 2 bases from V and 2 bases from J, leaving 5 bases between. This CDR3 comprises 13 residues. The germline V gene encodes CDR1 WNHNN and CDR2 SYGVQD (reference sequence). Here the CDR3 reads CASSEHTTDTQYF. CDR3 DNA: TGCGCCAGCAGTGAGCACACCACAGATACGCAGTATTTT.

Only one count was recorded for this clone. The CDR3 sequence is CASSNIGENIQYF. The CDR3 DNA reads TGTGCCAGCAGCAATATTGGGGAAAACATTCAGTACTTC. The chain is built from TRBV7-3 and TRBJ2-4; unclear D gene. Deletions cut 5 bases from V and 5 bases from J, with 10 bases between. The CDR3 has 13 amino acids. Germline V CDR1 and CDR2: SGHTA, FQGTGA.

Turning to this clone: Other DNA sequences of this sample code for an identical CDR3. The rearrangement uses TRBV7-3 and TRBJ1-1, with 7 positions matching TRBD1. The CDR3 contains 13 residues. V lost 5 bases and J lost 4; bases outside the gene matches: 4. The germline CDR1 and CDR2 sequences are SGHTA and FQGTGA. The CDR3 sequence is CASSLRGGTEAFF. The CDR3 DNA reads TGTGCCAGCAGCCTCAGGGGGGGCACTGAAGCTTTCTTT.

The chain combines TRBV7-2 with TRBJ1-5; D remains ambiguous. Between the trimmed V and J ends, which lost 0 bases and 5 bases, there was a span of 11 bases. The germline gives CDR1 SGHTA, CDR2 FQGNSA. CDR3 length: 15 amino acids. The CDR3 sequence: CASSLALAVDQPQHF. The DNA of the CDR3 is TGTGCCAGCAGCTTAGCGCTGGCAGTTGATCAGCCCCAGCATTTT.

This chain joins TRBV28 and TRBJ1-2, with 7 bases that match TRBD1. The germline V gene encodes CDR1 MDHEN and CDR2 SYDVKM. This CDR3 is built from 14 residues. V dropped 2 bases and J dropped 1; count of bases not matched to a gene: 1. As DNA, the CDR3 is TGTGCCAGCAGTTTAAGGGGGCGTAACTATGGCTACACCTTC. Protein sequence: CASSLRGRNYGYTF.

The genes are TRBV5-1 and TRBJ1-1; maybe TRBD1 (6 bases). Germline CDR1 reads SGHRS; CDR2 reads YFSETQ. The CDR3 consists of 14 residues. The ends were cut back, 4 bases at V and 5 bases at J, with 15 bases in the middle. The CDR3 is CASSPSGGATEAFF. The CDR3 DNA reads as TGCGCCAGCAGCCCGAGCGGGGGGGCTACTGAAGCTTTCTTT.

The gene calls are TRBV18 and TRBJ2-7; TRBD2 aligns across 11 bases. This CDR3 is built from 17 residues. Germline assignment: CDR1 KGHSH and CDR2 LQKENI. V was pared by 1 base and J by 7 bases, with 12 bases of the junction left unmatched. The CDR3 spells CASSPLSSGRAVWEQYF. The CDR3 DNA sequence: TGTGCCAGCTCACCACTCAGTAGCGGGAGGGCCGTGTGGGAGCAGTACTTC.